Below are 16 T cell receptor beta chains sequenced from a single sample in a study of identifying expanded T cells in peripheral blood. Data came from immunoSEQ multiplex PCR; TCRdb stores just in-frame clones and leaves some out. In the table there are 90,000 or so clones, 85% to 90% of which are singletons. Sequenced sample: blood. The receptor source for this set is a person aged 18 to 70 in good health.

The rearrangement uses TRBV6-1 and TRBJ1-3; D remains unclear. Germline V CDR1 and CDR2: MNHNS, SASEGT. V was clipped by 4 bases and J by 2 bases, with 12 bases between them. This CDR3 contains 15 residues. The CDR3 region has the DNA TGTGCCAGCAGTGTTCTCGGGGTCCCTGGAAACACCATATATTTT. This gives the protein CASSVLGVPGNTIYF.

V is TRBV6-1 and J is TRBJ2-5, with TRBD1 matching 8 bases. Trimming at V came to 6 bases and at J to 12 bases, leaving 9 bases not matched to a gene. This CDR3 contains 12 residues. Germline CDR1 reads MNHNS; CDR2 reads SASEGT. CDR3 sequence reads: CASRQPGQDEYF. CDR3 nucleotides: TGTGCCAGCAGGCAACCGGGACAGGACGAGTACTTC.

The CDR3, as DNA: TGTGCCAGCTCACCCTCGACGAACTATGGCTACACCTTC. This translates into CASSPSTNYGYTF. The chain joins TRBV18 to TRBJ1-2; D gene unclear. The CDR3 runs 13 residues. CDR1 KGHSH and CDR2 LQKENI come from the germline V gene. The V and J ends lost 3 bases and 2 bases respectively, with 7 bases between them.

The CDR3 protein is CASSRQGNTEAFF. CDR3 bases: TGTGCCAGCAGCAGACAGGGCAACACTGAAGCTTTCTTT. The rearrangement links TRBV6-6 to TRBJ1-1, with TRBD1 matching 7 bases. V shed 6 bases, J shed 2 bases, and the junction held 3 bases outside the gene matches. CDR3 length: 13 residues. Germline V gene lookup returns CDR1 MNHNY and CDR2 SVGAGI (reference sequence).

V gene TRBV10-3 combines with J gene TRBJ1-1; D gene ambiguous. Trimming removed 2 bases from V and 1 base from J, with 5 bases in between. Germline CDR1 is ENHRY and CDR2 is SYGVKD. This CDR3 region has 13 residues. The CDR3: CAISEIRNTEAFF. CDR3 coding DNA: TGTGCCATCAGTGAGATTCGGAACACTGAAGCTTTCTTT.

The genes are TRBV6-5 and TRBJ1-6; D may be TRBD1 (5 bases). The germline CDR1 and CDR2 sequences are MNHEY and SVGAGI. With 0 bases removed from V and 8 bases from J, the gap between germline ends came to 14 bases. CDR3 length equals 16 residues. CDR3 residues: CASSYSAGMRDSPLHF. The CDR3 DNA follows: TGTGCCAGCAGTTACTCGGCAGGGATGAGGGATTCACCCCTCCACTTT.

The V call is TRBV7-2, the J call TRBJ2-3; tentative D call: TRBD2 (5 bases). V was pared by 5 bases and J by 2 bases, with 14 bases between. Germline assignment: CDR1 SGHTA and CDR2 FQGNSA. This CDR3 is 15 amino acids long. CDR3 sequence reads: CASSGWTGNTDTQYF. In DNA, the CDR3 is TGTGCCAGCAGCGGATGGACTGGAAACACAGATACGCAGTATTTT.

This clone was detected a few times. The rearrangement joins TRBV6-1 to TRBJ2-5; D assignment may be TRBD1 or TRBD2 (5 bases each). The germline CDR1 and CDR2 sequences are MNHNS and SASEGT. V was clipped by 2 bases and J by 4 bases, with 11 bases between them. The CDR3 consists of 14 residues. In DNA, the CDR3 is TGTGCCAGCAGTGAACAACCAGGGACAGAGACCCAGTACTTC. This codes for CASSEQPGTETQYF.

By its share, this clone is large. The V and J genes are TRBV7-8 and TRBJ1-6; D may be TRBD1 (5 bases). The CDR3 runs 17 residues. Germline V gives CDR1 SGHVS, CDR2 FQNEAQ. Deletions cut 5 bases from V and 0 bases from J, with 14 bases between. The CDR3 reads CASSPRGGSSYNSPLHF. The DNA of the CDR3 is TGTGCCAGCAGCCCCCGGGGGGGGAGCTCCTATAATTCACCCCTCCACTTT.

The chain couples TRBV14 to TRBJ2-5; D unresolved. Trimming removed 3 bases from V and 3 bases from J, with 5 bases in between. Germline lookup yields CDR1 SGHDN and CDR2 FVKESK. The CDR3 loop spans 12 amino acids. The CDR3 DNA follows: TGTGCCAGCAGCCAGGCAAAAGAGACCCAGTACTTC. Protein sequence: CASSQAKETQYF.

This clone appeared a single time. This rearrangement joins TRBV4-1 to TRBJ2-7, with a weak D call TRBD1 (5 bases). In germline, CDR1 is MGHRA, CDR2 YSYEKL. V lost 0 bases and J lost 5, with 14 bases in between. CDR3 size: 15 residues. This CDR3 is CASSQDGPGLDEQYF. The CDR3 region has the DNA TGCGCCAGCAGCCAAGATGGGCCAGGGTTAGACGAGCAGTACTTC.

V is TRBV7-2 and J is TRBJ2-7, with D possibly TRBD1 on 6 matching bases. Germline V gives CDR1 SGHTA, CDR2 FQGNSA. V shed 5 bases and J shed 6 bases, with 14 bases lying between them. CDR3 size: 13 residues. CDR3 DNA: TGTGCCAGCAGCCGAGGGGGACGGCTCGAGCAGTACTTC. Protein: CASSRGGRLEQYF.

The chain combines TRBV30 with TRBJ2-3; no clear D. V lost 1 base to trimming and J lost 4 bases, with 9 bases between them. The CDR3 spans 13 residues. Germline-derived CDR1 and CDR2 are GTSNPN and SVGIG (reference sequence). The CDR3 loop reads CAWSEGGADTQYF. CDR3 DNA sequence: TGTGCCTGGAGTGAGGGTGGAGCAGATACGCAGTATTTT.

Worth noting for this clone: One end of the junction does not line up with germline, which may come from a read error. The gene calls are TRBV12-5 and TRBJ2-7; 8 nucleotides align to TRBD1. Germline V gene sequence: CDR1 LGHNT, CDR2 FRNRAP. The CDR3 has 12 amino acids. CDR3 in amino acids: CASGSTRGRINF. CDR3 DNA sequence: TGTGCTAGTGGTTCGACCAGGGGGCGTATCAACTTC.

The genes are TRBV7-2 and TRBJ2-7, with 11 bases identical to TRBD1. Germline lookup yields CDR1 SGHTA and CDR2 FQGNSA. CDR3 length: 15 amino acids. After removal of 4 bases from V and 7 bases from J, the junction contained 9 bases not matched to a gene. CDR3 sequence: CASSSGQGAGGEQYF. The CDR3 DNA follows: TGTGCCAGCAGCTCTGGACAGGGGGCGGGCGGGGAGCAGTACTTC.

Only a few counts were recorded for this clone. This sequence joins TRBV30 and TRBJ1-4; D is undetermined. The CDR3 spans 12 residues. CDR1 and CDR2 (germline): GTSNPN, SVGIG (reference sequence). V lost 3 bases to trimming and J lost 13 bases, with 15 bases between them. The CDR3 bases are TGTGCCTGGAGGCCAGTGCCGGGAGGACTGTTTTTT. It is translated as CAWRPVPGGLFF.